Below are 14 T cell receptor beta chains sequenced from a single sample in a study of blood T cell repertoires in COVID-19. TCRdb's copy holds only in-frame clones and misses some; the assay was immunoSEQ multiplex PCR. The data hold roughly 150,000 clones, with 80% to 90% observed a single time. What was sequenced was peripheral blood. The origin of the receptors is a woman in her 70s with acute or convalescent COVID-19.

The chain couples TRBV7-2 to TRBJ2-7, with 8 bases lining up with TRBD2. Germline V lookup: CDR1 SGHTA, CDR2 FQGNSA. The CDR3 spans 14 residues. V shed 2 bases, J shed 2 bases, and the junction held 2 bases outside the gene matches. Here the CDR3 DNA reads TGTGCCAGCAGCTTACTCGGGGGGGCCTACGAGCAGTACTTC. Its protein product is CASSLLGGAYEQYF. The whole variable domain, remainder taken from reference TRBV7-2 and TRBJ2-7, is GAGVSQSPSNKVTEKGKDVELRCDPISGHTALYWYRQSLGQGLEFLIYFQGNSAPDKSGLPSDRFSAERTGGSVSTLTIQRTQQEDSAVYLCASSLLGGAYEQYFGPGTRLTVT.

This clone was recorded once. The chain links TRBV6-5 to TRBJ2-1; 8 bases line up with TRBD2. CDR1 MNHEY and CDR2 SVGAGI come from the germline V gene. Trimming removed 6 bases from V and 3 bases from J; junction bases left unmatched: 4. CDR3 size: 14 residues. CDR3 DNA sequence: TGTGCCAGCAGCATAGCGGGGTTCTACAATGAGCAGTTCTTC. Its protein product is CASSIAGFYNEQFF.

The CDR3 DNA is TGTGCCAGTAGTACGGACAGGGTCGGCTCACCCCTCCACTTT. Translated: CASSTDRVGSPLHF. The rearrangement links TRBV19 to TRBJ1-6; TRBD1 matches 8 bases. V lost 4 bases and J lost 10; bases outside the gene matches: 6. The germline CDR1 and CDR2 sequences are LNHDA and SQIVND (reference sequence). The CDR3 runs 14 residues.

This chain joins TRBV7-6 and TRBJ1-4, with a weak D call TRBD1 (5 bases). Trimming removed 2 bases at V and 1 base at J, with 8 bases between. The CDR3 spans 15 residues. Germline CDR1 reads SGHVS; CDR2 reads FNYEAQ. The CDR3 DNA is TGTGCCAGCAGCTTAATGCAGGGAACTAATGAAAAACTGTTTTTT. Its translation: CASSLMQGTNEKLFF. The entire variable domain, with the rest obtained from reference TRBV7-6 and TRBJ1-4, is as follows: GAGVSQSPRYKVTKRGQDVALRCDPISGHVSLYWYRQALGQGPEFLTYFNYEAQQDKSGLPNDRFSAERPEGSISTLTIQRTEQRDSAMYRCASSLMQGTNEKLFFGSGTQLSVL.

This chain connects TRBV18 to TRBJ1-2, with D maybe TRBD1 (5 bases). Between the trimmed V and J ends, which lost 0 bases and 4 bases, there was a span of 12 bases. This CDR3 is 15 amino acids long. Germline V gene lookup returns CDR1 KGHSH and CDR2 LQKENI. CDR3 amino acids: CASSPPVRGGYGYTF. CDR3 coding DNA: TGTGCCAGCTCACCACCGGTTAGGGGAGGCTATGGCTACACCTTC. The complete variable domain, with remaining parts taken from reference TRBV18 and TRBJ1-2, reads NAGVMQNPRHLVRRRGQEARLRCSPMKGHSHVYWYRQLPEEGLKFMVYLQKENIIDESGMPKERFSAEFPKEGPSILRIQQVVRGDSAAYFCASSPPVRGGYGYTFGSGTRLTVV.

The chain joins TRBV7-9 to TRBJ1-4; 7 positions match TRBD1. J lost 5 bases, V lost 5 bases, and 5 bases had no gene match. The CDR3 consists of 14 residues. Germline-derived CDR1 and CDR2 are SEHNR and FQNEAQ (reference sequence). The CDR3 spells CASSKGTANEKLFF. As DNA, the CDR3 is TGTGCCAGCAGCAAGGGGACAGCCAATGAAAAACTGTTTTTT.

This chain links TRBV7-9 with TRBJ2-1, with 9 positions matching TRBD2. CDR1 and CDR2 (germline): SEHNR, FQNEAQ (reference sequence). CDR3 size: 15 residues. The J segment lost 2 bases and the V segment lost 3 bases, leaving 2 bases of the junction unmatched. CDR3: CASSFASGTYNEQFF. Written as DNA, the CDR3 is TGTGCCAGCAGCTTCGCTAGCGGGACCTACAATGAGCAGTTCTTC.

The CDR3, as DNA: TGTGCCAGCAGCTTGGAGGGGGAGGGACGGTCAGGAAACACCATATATTTT. This translates into CASSLEGEGRSGNTIYF. J is TRBJ1-3 and V is TRBV11-3, with a possible D match to TRBD1 (6 bases). This CDR3 is 17 amino acids long. Between the trimmed V and J ends, which lost 3 bases and 4 bases, there was a span of 19 bases. Per germline, CDR1 SGHNT and CDR2 YENEEA. Drawing the rest from reference TRBV11-3 and TRBJ1-3, the complete variable domain is EAGVVQSPRYKIIEKKQPVAFWCNPISGHNTLYWYLQNLGQGPELLIRYENEEAVDDSQLPKDRFSAERLKGVDSTLKIQPAELGDSAVYLCASSLEGEGRSGNTIYFGEGSWLTVV.

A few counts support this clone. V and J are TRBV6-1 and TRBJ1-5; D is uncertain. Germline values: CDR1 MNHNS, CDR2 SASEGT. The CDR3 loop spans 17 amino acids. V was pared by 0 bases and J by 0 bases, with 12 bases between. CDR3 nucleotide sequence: TGTGCCAGCAGTGAAGCCAAGCTCCCTTATAGCAATCAGCCCCAGCATTTT. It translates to CASSEAKLPYSNQPQHF.

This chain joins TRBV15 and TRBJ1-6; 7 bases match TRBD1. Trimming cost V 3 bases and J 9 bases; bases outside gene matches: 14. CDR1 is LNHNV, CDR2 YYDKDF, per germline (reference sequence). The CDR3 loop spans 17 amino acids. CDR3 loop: CATSSPGTAIRGSPLHF. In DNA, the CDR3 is TGTGCCACCAGCAGCCCCGGGACAGCGATTCGAGGTTCACCCCTCCACTTT.

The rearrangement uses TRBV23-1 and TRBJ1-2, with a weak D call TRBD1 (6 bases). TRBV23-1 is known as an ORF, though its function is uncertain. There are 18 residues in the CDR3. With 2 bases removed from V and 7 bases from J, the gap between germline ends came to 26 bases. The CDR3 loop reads CASSQTRLAGDPEGGYTF. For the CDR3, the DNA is TGCGCCAGCAGTCAAACCCGTCTGGCAGGGGACCCGGAAGGTGGCTACACCTTC.

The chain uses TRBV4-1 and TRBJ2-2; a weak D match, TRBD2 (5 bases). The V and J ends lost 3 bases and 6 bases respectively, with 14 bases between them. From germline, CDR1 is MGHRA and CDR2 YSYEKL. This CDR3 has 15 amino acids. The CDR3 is CASSHSIAIAGELFF. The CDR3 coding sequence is TGCGCCAGCAGCCATAGTATAGCGATCGCCGGGGAGCTGTTTTTT.

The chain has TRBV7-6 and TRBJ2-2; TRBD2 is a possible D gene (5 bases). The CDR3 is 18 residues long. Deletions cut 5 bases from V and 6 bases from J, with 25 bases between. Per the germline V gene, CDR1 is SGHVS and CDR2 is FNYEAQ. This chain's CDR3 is CASSPETRFGIWAGELFF. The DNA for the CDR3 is TGTGCCAGCAGCCCCGAGACAAGGTTCGGGATTTGGGCCGGGGAGCTGTTTTTT.

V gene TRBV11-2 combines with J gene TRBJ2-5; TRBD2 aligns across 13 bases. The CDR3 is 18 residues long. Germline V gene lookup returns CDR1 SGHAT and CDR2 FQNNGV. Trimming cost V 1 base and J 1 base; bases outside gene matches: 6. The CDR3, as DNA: TGTGCCAGCAGCTTAGTCGGACTAGCGGGGGCCCTCCAAGAGACCCAGTACTTC. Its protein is CASSLVGLAGALQETQYF.